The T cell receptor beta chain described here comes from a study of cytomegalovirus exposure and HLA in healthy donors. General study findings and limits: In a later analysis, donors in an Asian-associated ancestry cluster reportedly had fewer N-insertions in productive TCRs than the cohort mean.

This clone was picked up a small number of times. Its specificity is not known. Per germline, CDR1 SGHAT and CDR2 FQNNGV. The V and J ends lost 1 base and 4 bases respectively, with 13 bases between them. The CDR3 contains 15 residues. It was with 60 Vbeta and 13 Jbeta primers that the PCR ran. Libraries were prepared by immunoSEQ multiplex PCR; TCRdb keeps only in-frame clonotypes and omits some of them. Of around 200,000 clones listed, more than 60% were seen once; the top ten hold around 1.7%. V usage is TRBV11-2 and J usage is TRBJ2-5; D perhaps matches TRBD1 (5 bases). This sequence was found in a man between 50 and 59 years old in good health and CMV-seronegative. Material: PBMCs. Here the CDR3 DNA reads TGTGCCAGCAGCTTAGTCCCAGGGTCGAGAGAGACCCAGTACTTC. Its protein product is CASSLVPGSRETQYF.